The 21 T cell receptor beta chains presented below share a single source sample, sequenced in a study of PD-1 blockade in classical Hodgkin lymphoma. Time point meaning: newly diagnosed, previously untreated cHL patient sample. The protocol was immunoSEQ multiplex PCR, while the TCRdb copy is restricted to in-frame clones and leaves out a portion. Of approximately 70,000 clones listed, approximately 93% are singletons. Sequenced material: peripheral blood mononuclear cells (PBMCs). Source of these receptors: a human donor with classical Hodgkin lymphoma.

This chain links TRBV10-3 with TRBJ1-3; D not resolved. This CDR3 comprises 15 residues. Trimming shortened V by 11 bases and J by 0 bases, and 17 bases separated the two germline ends. Germline CDR1 and CDR2: ENHRY and SYGVKD. The CDR3 DNA follows: TGTGCCTCTGTGCCGGCAGGCTACTCTGGAAACACCATATATTTT. This encodes CASVPAGYSGNTIYF.

V usage is TRBV7-2 and J usage is TRBJ1-1; 8 positions agree with TRBD1. Germline CDR1 and CDR2: SGHTA and FQGNSA. V was pared by 0 bases and J by 1 base, with 10 bases of the junction left unmatched. CDR3 length: 18 residues. In DNA form, the CDR3 reads TGTGCCAGCAGCTTAGCGCCCATGACAGGGGTCTGGAACACTGAAGCTTTCTTT. Its translation: CASSLAPMTGVWNTEAFF.

This clone was found once. This chain uses TRBV5-1 with TRBJ2-5, with D possibly called TRBD1 or TRBD2 (5 bases each). Germline lookup yields CDR1 SGHRS and CDR2 YFSETQ. V lost 0 bases and J 7 bases, leaving 10 bases between the germline ends. The CDR3 spans 13 residues. The CDR3 spells CASSLGDRGTQYF. DNA for the CDR3: TGCGCCAGCAGCTTGGGGGACCGGGGGACCCAGTACTTC.

The chain is built from TRBV7-8 and TRBJ2-7; D gene unclear. Germline lookup yields CDR1 SGHVS and CDR2 FQNEAQ. V was shortened by 6 bases and J by 0 bases, with 15 bases between the two germline ends. This CDR3 spans 15 amino acids. CDR3 nucleotide sequence: TGTGCCAGCAGTGAACACCTCTCGAGCTCCTACGAGCAGTACTTC. Its translation is CASSEHLSSSYEQYF.

The chain links TRBV6-6 to TRBJ1-4; the D gene is possibly TRBD1 (5 bases). The germline CDR1 and CDR2 sequences are MNHNY and SVGAGI (reference sequence). This CDR3 spans 15 amino acids. V was cut by 8 bases and J by 6 bases, with 19 bases left in between. CDR3 amino acids: CASSPSGGRDEKLFF. The CDR3 bases are TGTGCCAGCTCTCCCTCGGGGGGTAGGGATGAAAAACTGTTTTTT.

The sample holds one count of this clone. The chain combines TRBV7-9 with TRBJ1-2; D not certain. Germline assignment: CDR1 SEHNR and CDR2 FQNEAQ (reference sequence). V lost 5 bases and J lost 7, with 17 bases in between. The CDR3 runs to 14 residues. DNA for the CDR3: TGTGCCAGCAGCCCCTCGGGAGCGACTTTTGGCTACACCTTC. Its protein product is CASSPSGATFGYTF.

The rearrangement joins TRBV15 to TRBJ1-4, with 8 positions matching TRBD1. The CDR3 has 16 amino acids. Germline V CDR1 and CDR2: LNHNV, YYDKDF (reference sequence). The V and J ends lost 4 bases and 0 bases, in that order; junction bases with no gene match: 4. The CDR3 DNA sequence: TGTGCCACCAGCATACGACAGGGGACAACTAATGAAAAACTGTTTTTT. As protein: CATSIRQGTTNEKLFF.

This sequence joins TRBV10-3 and TRBJ1-2; no clear D gene. CDR1 ENHRY and CDR2 SYGVKD come from the germline V gene. The V end was cut by 2 bases, the J end by 8 bases, with 18 bases between. This CDR3 has 15 amino acids. CDR3 residues: CAISEGSLGEDGYTF. CDR3 bases: TGTGCCATCAGTGAGGGCAGCCTCGGGGAGGACGGCTACACCTTC.

The chain employs TRBV13 and TRBJ2-3; TRBD1 agrees at 7 bases. The CDR3 consists of 13 residues. V lost 5 bases, J lost 4 bases, and 3 bases stayed unmatched. CDR1 is PRHDT, CDR2 FYEKMQ, per germline (reference sequence). CDR3 amino acids: CASSRQGADTQYF. As DNA, the CDR3 is TGTGCCAGCAGCCGACAGGGCGCAGATACGCAGTATTTT.

V usage is TRBV7-2 and J usage is TRBJ2-3; the D is unclear. V lost 2 bases and J lost 2, with 5 bases in between. The CDR3 is made up of 13 amino acids. The germline V gene has CDR1 SGHTA and CDR2 FQGNSA. CDR3 region: CASSLKPTDTQYF. DNA of the CDR3: TGTGCCAGCAGCTTAAAACCCACAGATACGCAGTATTTT. The entire variable domain, with the rest obtained from reference TRBV7-2 and TRBJ2-3, is as follows: GAGVSQSPSNKVTEKGKDVELRCDPISGHTALYWYRQSLGQGLEFLIYFQGNSAPDKSGLPSDRFSAERTGGSVSTLTIQRTQQEDSAVYLCASSLKPTDTQYFGPGTRLTVL.

The gene calls are TRBV6-5 and TRBJ1-2; possible D gene TRBD1, 5 bases. The ends were cut back, 0 bases at V and 6 bases at J, with 14 bases in the middle. The CDR3 contains 15 residues. Germline V lookup: CDR1 MNHEY, CDR2 SVGAGI. The CDR3 nucleotides are TGTGCCAGCAGTTACTCGTCACAGGAGGCAGATGGCTACACCTTC. Its protein product is CASSYSSQEADGYTF.

The chain has TRBV6-1 and TRBJ1-6; D is uncertain. From germline, CDR1 is MNHNS and CDR2 SASEGT. This CDR3 is built from 12 residues. V lost 0 bases, J lost 10 bases, and 4 bases lay in between. This chain's CDR3 is CASSEADSPLHF. The CDR3 DNA reads as TGTGCCAGCAGTGAAGCAGACTCACCCCTCCACTTT.

The chain has TRBV7-9 and TRBJ1-3; D remains unclear. The germline V gene encodes CDR1 SEHNR and CDR2 FQNEAQ (reference sequence). V lost 2 bases to trimming and J lost 2 bases, with 13 bases between them. CDR3 length: 16 amino acids. The CDR3 here is CASSLYSAGPGNTIYF. The CDR3 DNA sequence: TGTGCCAGCAGCTTATATTCTGCAGGTCCTGGAAACACCATATATTTT.

V and J are TRBV6-1 and TRBJ1-2; TRBD1 matches at 7 bases. Trimming cost V 7 bases and J 4 bases; bases outside gene matches: 12. Germline V gives CDR1 MNHNS, CDR2 SASEGT. CDR3 length: 15 residues. The CDR3 DNA reads as TGTGCCAGCACTCTGACAGGGAGTGGAACCTATGGCTACACCTTC. Protein: CASTLTGSGTYGYTF.

This chain joins TRBV10-2 and TRBJ2-7; 10 bases align to TRBD1. V dropped 6 bases and J dropped 1; count of bases not matched to a gene: 3. The germline V gene encodes CDR1 WSHSY and CDR2 SAAADI. The CDR3 sequence is 14 residues long. The CDR3 sequence is CASRLGQGSYEQYF. CDR3 nucleotide sequence: TGCGCCAGCAGACTGGGACAGGGGTCCTACGAGCAGTACTTC.

V usage is TRBV28 and J usage is TRBJ1-2; D remains ambiguous. CDR1 MDHEN and CDR2 SYDVKM come from the germline V gene. V dropped 3 bases and J dropped 6 bases, with 17 bases sitting between them. This CDR3 region has 15 residues. The CDR3 DNA sequence: TGTGCCAGCAGTTTTTTTGGTCGGGGTGGTGATGGCTACACCTTC. It translates to CASSFFGRGGDGYTF.

The V gene is TRBV6-5, the J gene TRBJ1-1; a weak D match, TRBD1 (6 bases). The CDR3 consists of 13 residues. In germline, CDR1 is MNHEY, CDR2 SVGAGI. Trimming removed 4 bases from V and 4 bases from J, with 10 bases in between. The CDR3 is CASSLGARTEAFF. CDR3 DNA sequence: TGTGCCAGCAGTTTGGGGGCTCGCACTGAAGCTTTCTTT.

The chain joins TRBV6-5 to TRBJ1-1; the D gene is possibly TRBD1 (6 bases). The CDR3 spans 13 residues. With 5 bases removed from V and 2 bases from J, the gap between germline ends came to 9 bases. Germline V gene lookup returns CDR1 MNHEY and CDR2 SVGAGI. DNA for the CDR3: TGTGCCAGCAGTCGCGGGACAAACACTGAAGCTTTCTTT. Translation: CASSRGTNTEAFF.

This clone was detected once. J is TRBJ2-3 and V is TRBV15, with 12 positions matching TRBD2. CDR1 is LNHNV and CDR2 is YYDKDF in the germline V gene (reference sequence). The CDR3 sequence is 18 residues long. Trimming took 0 bases from V and 1 from J; bases not matched to a gene: 5. The CDR3 loop reads CATSRDGTSGLGTDTQYF. In DNA form, the CDR3 reads TGTGCCACCAGCAGAGATGGGACTAGCGGGTTAGGCACAGATACGCAGTATTTT.

V gene TRBV7-2 combines with J gene TRBJ2-1; 10 bases match TRBD2. CDR3 length: 15 residues. Germline V gene data show CDR1 as SGHTA and CDR2 as FQGNSA. After removal of 7 bases from V and 7 bases from J, the junction contained 10 bases not matched to a gene. The CDR3 reads CASIVAGGQGNEQFF. The CDR3 DNA sequence: TGTGCCAGCATCGTAGCGGGAGGCCAAGGGAATGAGCAGTTCTTC.

The J gene is TRBJ2-3, the V gene TRBV11-3; D gene unclear. Trimming removed 1 base at V and 5 bases at J, with 10 bases between. This CDR3 spans 14 amino acids. Germline-derived CDR1 and CDR2 are SGHNT and YENEEA. CDR3 DNA sequence: TGTGCCAGCAGCTTAGGAGGTCCGCAAGATACGCAGTATTTT. It is translated as CASSLGGPQDTQYF. The whole variable domain, remainder taken from reference TRBV11-3 and TRBJ2-3, is EAGVVQSPRYKIIEKKQPVAFWCNPISGHNTLYWYLQNLGQGPELLIRYENEEAVDDSQLPKDRFSAERLKGVDSTLKIQPAELGDSAVYLCASSLGGPQDTQYFGPGTRLTVL.